Listed below are T cell receptor beta chains from one sample, sequenced in a study of metastatic and nonmetastatic thyroid tumors. TCRdb reassembled clones from the PCR reads with MiXCR. Seen here are approximately 41,000 clones, roughly 27% observed once, and the top ten hold 9.9%. Sequenced sample: blood. Receptors were obtained from a male donor with papillary thyroid cancer or a benign thyroid nodule (not recorded which). Some clones in this sample may be carry-over from other donors' samples. The conserved cysteine and the conserved F or W are not part of the CDR3 here. The order of the fields is CDR3 length, V gene, D gene, CDR3 protein. D genes are given only for firm matches.

length: 12; V: TRBV6-1; D: -; CDR3: ASSQTISLSEQY
length: 13; V: TRBV7-3; D: -; CDR3: ASSPRPDSYNEQF
length: 11; V: TRBV7-9; D: -; CDR3: ASRPGTQYGYT
length: 13; V: TRBV11-2; D: -; CDR3: ASSLVSGVAYEQY
length: 11; V: TRBV12-3/TRBV12-4; D: -; CDR3: ASRPGQNTEAF
length: 14; V: TRBV7-3; D: -; CDR3: ASSLTSGRSGDTQY
length: 14; V: TRBV6-1; D: -; CDR3: ASSDGPRFGKNIQY
length: 13; V: TRBV3-1; D: -; CDR3: ATSQAGSFPDDQY
length: 9; V: TRBV12-3/TRBV12-4; D: -; CDR3: ASISGEKLS
length: 10; V: TRBV12-5; D: -; CDR3: ASGFPGGKLF
length: 12; V: TRBV6-4; D: -; CDR3: ASSYSGLQGEQY
length: 10; V: TRBV30; D: -; CDR3: AWSWSVAEAF
length: 9; V: TRBV20-1; D: TRBD2; CDR3: SERGSYEQY
length: 15; V: TRBV5-1; D: -; CDR3: ASSSGSVGGGDTEAF
length: 13; V: TRBV15; D: -; CDR3: ATSRDRPVQETQY
length: 15; V: TRBV7-3; D: TRBD1; CDR3: ASSLKGQGSGNTEAF
length: 11; V: TRBV30; D: -; CDR3: AWSLQIMSEAF
length: 11; V: TRBV28; D: TRBD1; CDR3: ASRDRGHSPLH
length: 12; V: TRBV27; D: -; CDR3: ASSKGVGYNEQF
length: 17; V: TRBV20-1; D: -; CDR3: SARAPTRGRVVSTDTQY
length: 15; V: TRBV5-1; D: -; CDR3: ASSLGPAVGGTDTQY
length: 10; V: TRBV6-1; D: -; CDR3: ASRHGGCEQY